This T cell receptor beta chain was documented in a study of T cell responses to AZD1222 COVID-19 vaccine. Germline CDR1 DFQATT, CDR2 SNEGSKA (reference sequence). This CDR3 contains 11 residues. Trimming removed 7 bases at V and 0 bases at J, with 6 bases between. This clone was counted a few times. The antigen is undetermined. Sequenced by immunoSEQ multiplex PCR; TCRdb stores in-frame clones only, minus some. The table shows approximately 79,000 clones, with about 88% occurring only once. Study-wide findings and caveats: Donors skewed white British and female; clonal diversity was possibly underestimated.

Sequencing used peripheral blood, obtained on day 0 of AZD1222 vaccination. This sequence joins TRBV20-1 and TRBJ1-2; D is unresolved. The sequence derives from an adult in good health. The CDR3 nucleotides read TGCAGTGTCTGGGCTAACTATGGCTACACCTTC. It is translated as CSVWANYGYTF.